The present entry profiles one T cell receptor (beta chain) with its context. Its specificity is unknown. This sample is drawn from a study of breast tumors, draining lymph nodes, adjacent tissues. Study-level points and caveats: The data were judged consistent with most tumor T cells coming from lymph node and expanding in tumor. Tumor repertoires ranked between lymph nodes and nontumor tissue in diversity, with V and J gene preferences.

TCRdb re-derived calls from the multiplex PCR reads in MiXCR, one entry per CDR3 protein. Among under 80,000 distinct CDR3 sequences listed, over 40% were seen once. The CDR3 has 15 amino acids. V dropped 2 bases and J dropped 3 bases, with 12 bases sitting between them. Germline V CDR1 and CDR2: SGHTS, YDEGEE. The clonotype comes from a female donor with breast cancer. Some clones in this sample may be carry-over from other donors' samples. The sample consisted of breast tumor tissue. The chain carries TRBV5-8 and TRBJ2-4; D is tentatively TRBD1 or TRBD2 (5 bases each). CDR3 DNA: TGTGCCAGCAGCTTCAGAGGGGCAGGCAAAAACATTCAGTACTTC. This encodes CASSFRGAGKNIQYF.